This TCR beta chain emerged from a study of T cells of healthy individuals. There are many counts of this clonotype. TCRdb fed the 5' RACE reads into MiXCR, producing one record per CDR3 protein. Seen here are 95,000 to 100,000 distinct CDR3 sequences, approximately 15% observed once, and the top ten hold around 6.4%. V lost 2 bases, J lost 5 bases, and 30 bases lay in between. CDR1 is SGHAT and CDR2 is FQNNGV in the germline V gene. This CDR3 contains 21 residues. The TCR was taken from a human donor in good health. The rearrangement links TRBV11-2 to TRBJ2-2; a possible D gene is TRBD2 (6 bases). In nucleotides, the CDR3 is TGTGCCAGCAGCTTACAATCGAATTTTCGGGGGATGGTCGGAGGGACCGGGGAGCTGTTTTTT. Protein product: CASSLQSNFRGMVGGTGELFF.